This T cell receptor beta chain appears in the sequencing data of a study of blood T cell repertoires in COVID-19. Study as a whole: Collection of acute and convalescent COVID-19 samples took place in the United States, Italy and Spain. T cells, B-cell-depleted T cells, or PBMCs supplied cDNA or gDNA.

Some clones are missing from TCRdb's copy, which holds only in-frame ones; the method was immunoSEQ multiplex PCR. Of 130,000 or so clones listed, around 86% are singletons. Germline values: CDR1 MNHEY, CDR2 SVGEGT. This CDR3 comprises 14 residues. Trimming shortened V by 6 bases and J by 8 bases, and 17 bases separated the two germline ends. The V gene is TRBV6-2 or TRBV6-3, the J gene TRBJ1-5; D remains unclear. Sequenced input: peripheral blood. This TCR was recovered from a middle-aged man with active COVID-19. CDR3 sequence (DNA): TGTGCCAGCAGCTCTTTGTACCGGAGGGAGCCCCAGCATTTT. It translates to CASSSLYRREPQHF.